Reported below is one TCR beta chain. Its antigen is currently unknown. The germline gene is not matched at one end of the junction; a read error may be the cause. The CDR3 contains 15 residues. For the second PCR, which ran for about 6 to 12 cycles, a sample-barcoded 5' primer and a J-beta primer mix were used. All samples gave at least 2.5 million CDR3-containing paired-end reads. One entry per CDR3 protein, called by TCRdb with MiXCR from the 5' RACE reads. The sample includes 1.5 million to 2 million distinct CDR3 sequences, just under 50% of them seen just once. The data were obtained in a study of blood T cells in healthy people across ages. Overall study: In model experiments, template switching was able to capture about one barcoded beta molecule for every two T cells that were present. Notes on the study in general: Relative to aged donors, long-lived donors carried more naive CD4+ cells and displayed higher diversity. A strong correlation was seen between TCR beta diversity and naive T cell percentage.

The chain recombines TRBV12-3 or TRBV12-4 with TRBJ2-6; TRBD2 might be the D (5 bases). This clonotype originated in a woman aged 40 to 55 in good health. Specimen: blood. CDR3 nucleotides: TGTGCCAGCAGTCTAGCCCGCGGGGGGGCCAACGTCCTGACTTTC. Its protein product is CASSLARGGANVLTF.